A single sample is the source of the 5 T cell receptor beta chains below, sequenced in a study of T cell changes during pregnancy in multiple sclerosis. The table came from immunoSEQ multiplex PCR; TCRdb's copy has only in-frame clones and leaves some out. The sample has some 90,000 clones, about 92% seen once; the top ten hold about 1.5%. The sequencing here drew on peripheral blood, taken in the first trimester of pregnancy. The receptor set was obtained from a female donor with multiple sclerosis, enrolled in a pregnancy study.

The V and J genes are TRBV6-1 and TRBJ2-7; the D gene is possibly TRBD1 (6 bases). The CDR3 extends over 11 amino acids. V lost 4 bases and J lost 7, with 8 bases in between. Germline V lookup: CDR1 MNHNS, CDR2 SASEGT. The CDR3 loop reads CASSVGTEQYF. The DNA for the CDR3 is TGTGCCAGCAGTGTTGGGACAGAGCAGTACTTC.

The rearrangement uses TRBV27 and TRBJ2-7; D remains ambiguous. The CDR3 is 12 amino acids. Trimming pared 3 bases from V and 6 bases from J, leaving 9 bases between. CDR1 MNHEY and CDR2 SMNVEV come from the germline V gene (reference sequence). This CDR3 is CASSFMRGEQYF. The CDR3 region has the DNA TGTGCCAGCAGTTTTATGAGAGGCGAGCAGTACTTC.

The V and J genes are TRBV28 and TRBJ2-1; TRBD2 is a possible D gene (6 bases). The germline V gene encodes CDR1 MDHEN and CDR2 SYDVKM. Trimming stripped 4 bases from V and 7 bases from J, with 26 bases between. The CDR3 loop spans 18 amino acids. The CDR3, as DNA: TGTGCCAGCAGTTCCGATCTAGAGGGAGGTTTAAGTTGGAATGAGCAGTTCTTC. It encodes CASSSDLEGGLSWNEQFF.

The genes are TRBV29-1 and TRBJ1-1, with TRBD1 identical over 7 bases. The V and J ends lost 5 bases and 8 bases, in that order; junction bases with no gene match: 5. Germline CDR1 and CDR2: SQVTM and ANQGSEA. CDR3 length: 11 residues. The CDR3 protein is CSVSTGLEAFF. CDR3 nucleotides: TGCAGCGTTTCGACAGGGCTGGAAGCTTTCTTT.

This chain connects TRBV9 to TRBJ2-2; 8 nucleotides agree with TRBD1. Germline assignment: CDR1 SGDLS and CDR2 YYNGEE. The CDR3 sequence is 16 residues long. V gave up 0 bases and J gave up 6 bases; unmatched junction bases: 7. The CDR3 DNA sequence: TGTGCCAGCAGCGTAGCTCGGGACAGGTTCCCCGGGGAGCTGTTTTTT. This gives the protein CASSVARDRFPGELFF. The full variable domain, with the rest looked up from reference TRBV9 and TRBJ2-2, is DSGVTQTPKHLITATGQRVTLRCSPRSGDLSVYWYQQSLDQGLQFLIQYYNGEERAKGNILERFSAQQFPDLHSELNLSSLELGDSALYFCASSVARDRFPGELFFGEGSRLTVL.